Listed here are 18 T cell receptor beta chains from one sample, sequenced in a study of blood T cell repertoires in COVID-19. Data came from immunoSEQ multiplex PCR; TCRdb stores just in-frame clones and leaves some out. This table holds 300,000 to 400,000 clones, roughly 90% found once. The sequencing input was PBMCs or T cells enriched from blood (not recorded which). The receptors here all came from a woman in her 30s with acute COVID-19.

The chain has TRBV19 and TRBJ1-1; D may be TRBD1 (6 bases). Germline V gene lookup returns CDR1 LNHDA and CDR2 SQIVND (reference sequence). Between the trimmed V and J ends, which lost 6 bases and 0 bases, there was a span of 20 bases. The CDR3 loop spans 17 amino acids. CDR3 nucleotides: TGTGCCAGTAGCTCAGACCGCGGGGGCGGTCTGAACACTGAAGCTTTCTTT. It yields the protein CASSSDRGGGLNTEAFF.

The V gene is TRBV7-3, the J gene TRBJ2-2, with D perhaps TRBD2 (5 bases). Germline loops: CDR1 SGHTA, CDR2 FQGTGA. V gave up 7 bases and J gave up 0 bases, with 9 bases separating them. The CDR3 is 14 residues long. In nucleotides, the CDR3 is TGTGCCAGCAAGGCGGGCCCGAACACCGGGGAGCTGTTTTTT. The encoded protein is CASKAGPNTGELFF.

The chain carries TRBV6-1 and TRBJ1-5, with D possibly matching TRBD1 (5 bases). CDR3 length: 16 amino acids. Trimming shortened V by 3 bases and J by 11 bases, and 23 bases separated the two germline ends. The V gene's germline CDR1 is MNHNS and CDR2 SASEGT. The CDR3 loop reads CASSEERSSRTGAQHF. The DNA of the CDR3 is TGTGCCAGCAGTGAGGAGAGGAGTAGCAGAACGGGGGCCCAGCATTTT.

The rearrangement uses TRBV7-9 and TRBJ2-1; 10 nucleotides align to TRBD2. This CDR3 has 15 amino acids. J was trimmed by 2 bases and V by 8 bases; bases with no gene match: 6. CDR1 and CDR2 from the germline V gene are SEHNR and FQNEAQ (reference sequence). Here the CDR3 DNA reads TGTGCCAGCGCGATAGCGGGGGGTCCCTACAATGAGCAGTTCTTC. It codes for CASAIAGGPYNEQFF. Full variable domain (remainder filled in from reference TRBV7-9 and TRBJ2-1): DTGVSQNPRHKITKRGQNVTFRCDPISEHNRLYWYRQTLGQGPEFLTYFQNEAQLEKSRLLSDRFSAERPKGSFSTLEIQRTEQGDSAMYLCASAIAGGPYNEQFFGPGTRLTVL.

The V and J genes are TRBV20-1 and TRBJ1-2, with D possibly being TRBD1 (6 bases). The CDR3 extends over 14 amino acids. Between the trimmed V and J ends, which lost 3 bases and 4 bases, there was a span of 15 bases. Germline loops: CDR1 DFQATT, CDR2 SNEGSKA (reference sequence). CDR3 nucleotide sequence: TGCAGTGCTAGTCCTATTACAGGGCTCTATGGCTACACCTTC. Amino acid sequence: CSASPITGLYGYTF.

The chain combines TRBV9 with TRBJ2-3; the match to TRBD2 covers 12 bases. The V gene's germline CDR1 is SGDLS and CDR2 YYNGEE. The V segment lost 3 bases and the J segment 7 bases; nucleotides outside the gene matches: 6. This CDR3 has 15 residues. CDR3 sequence (DNA): TGTGCCAGCAGCGCCCGACTAGCGGGGGCCTATACGCAGTATTTT. This encodes CASSARLAGAYTQYF. Looking up the rest from reference TRBV9 and TRBJ2-3 gives the full variable domain: DSGVTQTPKHLITATGQRVTLRCSPRSGDLSVYWYQQSLDQGLQFLIQYYNGEERAKGNILERFSAQQFPDLHSELNLSSLELGDSALYFCASSARLAGAYTQYFGPGTRLTVL.

This clone was seen a few times. V gene TRBV19 combines with J gene TRBJ1-1; 7 bases are shared with TRBD1. Germline V gene lookup returns CDR1 LNHDA and CDR2 SQIVND (reference sequence). This CDR3 is built from 16 residues. Trimming at V came to 3 bases and at J to 0 bases, leaving 7 bases not matched to a gene. DNA for the CDR3: TGTGCCAGTAGTATTATTAGGGGGCAAATGAACACTGAAGCTTTCTTT. Translated: CASSIIRGQMNTEAFF.

This clone was recorded only once. V usage is TRBV7-9 and J usage is TRBJ1-2; TRBD1 is a possible D gene (5 bases). CDR1 and CDR2 from the germline V gene are SEHNR and FQNEAQ (reference sequence). The germline V and J ends were trimmed by 1 base and 8 bases, with 11 bases remaining between them. This CDR3 has 13 amino acids. The CDR3 nucleotides read TGTGCCAGCAGCTTAGTGGCAGACAGCGGCTACACCTTC. It encodes CASSLVADSGYTF.

This clone came up a few times. The chain carries TRBV19 and TRBJ2-6; perhaps TRBD2 as D (5 bases). Germline V gives CDR1 LNHDA, CDR2 SQIVND (reference sequence). This CDR3 is 15 amino acids long. The germline V and J ends were trimmed by 3 bases and 3 bases, with 9 bases remaining between them. The CDR3 DNA reads TGTGCCAGTAGTATGGCCGGGGATGGGGCCAACGTCCTGACTTTC. Translating it yields CASSMAGDGANVLTF.

The V call is TRBV19, the J call TRBJ1-6, with no clear D. The CDR3 runs 14 residues. V gave up 3 bases and J gave up 3 bases, with 6 bases separating them. Germline V gene sequence: CDR1 LNHDA, CDR2 SQIVND (reference sequence). The CDR3 sequence: CASSIQDYNSPLHF. The CDR3 region has the DNA TGTGCCAGTAGTATCCAGGACTATAATTCACCCCTCCACTTT.

The chain joins TRBV10-2 to TRBJ2-1, with D possibly being TRBD2 (5 bases). V lost 4 bases and J lost 10, with 17 bases in between. The CDR3 totals 14 residues. Germline assignment: CDR1 WSHSY and CDR2 SAAADI. CDR3 residues: CASSAPGKQSEQFF. The CDR3 DNA sequence: TGCGCCAGCAGTGCCCCCGGGAAACAGAGCGAGCAGTTCTTC.

Worth noting for this clone: Other nucleotide sequences in the sample specify the same CDR3. V is TRBV7-3 and J is TRBJ2-3; D call uncertain. The CDR3 length is 13 residues. CDR1 and CDR2 (germline): SGHTA, FQGTGA. The V and J ends lost 2 bases and 0 bases respectively, with 3 bases between them. The CDR3, as DNA: TGTGCCAGCAGCTTATCAAGCACAGATACGCAGTATTTT. Residues: CASSLSSTDTQYF.

The V call is TRBV3-1 (or the pseudogene TRBV3-2), the J call TRBJ2-7; weak D call: TRBD1 (5 bases). The CDR3 covers 13 residues. The V end lost 1 base, the J end lost 2 bases, and 6 bases lay between the germline ends. Germline lookup yields CDR1 LGHDT and CDR2 YNNKEL (reference sequence). The CDR3 sequence: CASSQGQTYEQYF. CDR3 in DNA: TGTGCCAGCAGCCAAGGACAGACCTACGAGCAGTACTTC.

The chain's CDR3 is CASSHRQGRGKETQYF. The CDR3 coding sequence is TGTGCCAGCAGCCACCGACAGGGTCGGGGGAAAGAGACCCAGTACTTC. The V call is TRBV3-1 (or the pseudogene TRBV3-2), the J call TRBJ2-5; tentatively, D is TRBD1 (7 bases). V was pared by 3 bases and J by 3 bases, with 17 bases between. This CDR3 has 16 amino acids. The germline gives CDR1 LGHDT, CDR2 YNNKEL (reference sequence).

The chain links TRBV2 to TRBJ1-6; 11 nucleotides agree with TRBD1. The V and J ends lost 7 bases and 7 bases, in that order; junction bases with no gene match: 9. CDR3 length: 16 amino acids. Looked up from germline, CDR1 is SNHLY and CDR2 is FYNNEI. CDR3 in amino acids: CASTLGGTGGNSPLHF. In DNA, the CDR3 is TGTGCCAGCACCTTAGGGGGGACAGGGGGGAATTCACCCCTCCACTTT.

The V and J genes are TRBV19 and TRBJ1-5; TRBD1 aligns across 8 bases. The CDR3 covers 15 residues. Per germline, CDR1 LNHDA and CDR2 SQIVND (reference sequence). Trimming at V came to 9 bases and at J to 8 bases, leaving 15 bases not matched to a gene. CDR3 amino acids: CASREDRDASKPQHF. The CDR3, as DNA: TGTGCCAGCCGAGAGGACAGGGATGCTTCGAAGCCCCAGCATTTT.

The chain uses TRBV27 and TRBJ2-7, with 8 bases that match TRBD2. The V segment lost 3 bases and the J segment 2 bases; nucleotides outside the gene matches: 6. CDR1 and CDR2 from the germline V gene are MNHEY and SMNVEV (reference sequence). CDR3 length equals 15 residues. CDR3 coding DNA: TGTGCCAGCAGTTTTCTTGCGGGGGGAACCTACGAGCAGTACTTC. The encoded protein is CASSFLAGGTYEQYF.

This clone appeared a single time. This chain links TRBV4-3 with TRBJ2-7, with 9 positions matching TRBD2. V was clipped by 5 bases and J by 0 bases; unmatched bases: 2. Germline CDR1 and CDR2: LGHNA and YSLEER. The CDR3 runs 14 residues. The CDR3 here is CASSSLAGSYEQYF. The CDR3 nucleotides read TGCGCCAGCAGCTCACTAGCGGGCTCCTACGAGCAGTACTTC.